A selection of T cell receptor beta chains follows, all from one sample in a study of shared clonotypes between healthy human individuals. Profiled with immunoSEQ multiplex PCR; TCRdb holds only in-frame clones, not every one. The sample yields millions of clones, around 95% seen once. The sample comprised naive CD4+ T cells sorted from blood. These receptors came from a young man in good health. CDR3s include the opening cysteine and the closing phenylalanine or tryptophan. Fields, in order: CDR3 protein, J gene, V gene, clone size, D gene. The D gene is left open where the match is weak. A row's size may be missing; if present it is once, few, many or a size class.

CASSLSWGYEQYF	TRBJ2-7	TRBV5-8	.	.
CASSGDRDLYETQYF	TRBJ2-5	TRBV6-5	.	TRBD1
CASSQTGTVGTGELFF	TRBJ2-2	TRBV4-3	once	TRBD1
CASSEDRVQYF	TRBJ2-3	TRBV5-1	.	TRBD1
CAISDRTDTQYF	TRBJ2-3	TRBV10-3	.	.
CASSTRGTSTKQFF	TRBJ2-1	TRBV6-6	.	TRBD2
CASSLAGVLSEQYF	TRBJ2-7	TRBV13	.	.
CASASQGAVTEAFF	TRBJ1-1	TRBV6-6	.	TRBD1
CASSRGQNYGYTF	TRBJ1-2	TRBV7-9	.	.
CASSFTGNTGELFF	TRBJ2-2	TRBV19	.	.
CASRTSGGDSYNEQFF	TRBJ2-1	TRBV27	once	TRBD2
CASSHELSSGGQETQYF	TRBJ2-5	TRBV4-1	once	TRBD2
CASSEEGNSPLHF	TRBJ1-6	TRBV6-1	once	.
CASSAEDTQYF	TRBJ2-3	TRBV10-1	.	.
CASSLVAPSNEQFF	TRBJ2-1	TRBV11-2	.	.
CASSETSGVYEQYF	TRBJ2-7	TRBV5-1	.	TRBD2
CASSFSDRDTGELFF	TRBJ2-2	TRBV28	.	TRBD1
CSVQGLAKNIQYF	TRBJ2-4	TRBV29-1	.	.
CASSFLGNYGYTF	TRBJ1-2	TRBV5-6	.	.
CASRQEGSNYGYTF	TRBJ1-2	TRBV18	once	.
CASGRGTGNYEQYF	TRBJ2-7	TRBV6-1	.	TRBD1
CASSYSSEETQYF	TRBJ2-5	TRBV6-5	.	.
CASSEGRQGARGYTF	TRBJ1-2	TRBV6-1	.	TRBD1
CASSAGLLKETQYF	TRBJ2-5	TRBV9	.	.
CASSADRSSYNEQFF	TRBJ2-1	TRBV7-3	.	TRBD1
CASSPEGGYYGYTF	TRBJ1-2	TRBV5-4	once	.
CAWSVRQNSGNTIYF	TRBJ1-3	TRBV30	.	.
CASSLLGADSYEQYF	TRBJ2-7	TRBV7-2	.	.